These 5 T cell receptor beta chains share one sample of origin, sequenced in a study of T-cell memory formation after mild COVID-19. Using its own MiXCR run on the 5' RACE reads, TCRdb lists one record per CDR3 protein. The sample consists of 120,000 or so distinct CDR3 sequences, more than 15% of them appearing once. The sample comprised PBMCs or a T cell subset sorted from them (not recorded which). All receptors derive from a man aged 18 to 29 who had mild COVID-19 (a few samples of this study predate the infection). Cell type and time point are not known.

The rearrangement links TRBV6-2 or TRBV6-3 to TRBJ1-1; no firm D call. CDR1 is MNHEY and CDR2 is SVGEGT in the germline V gene. V was trimmed by 1 base and J by 4 bases, leaving 4 bases between them. The CDR3 extends over 12 amino acids. CDR3 protein: CASSYWGTEAFF. DNA of the CDR3: TGTGCCAGCAGTTACTGGGGCACTGAAGCTTTCTTT.

This clonotype was picked up a small number of times. The genes are TRBV11-2 and TRBJ2-1; D unresolved. V lost 2 bases and J lost 0, with 11 bases in between. The CDR3 sequence is 16 residues long. Germline CDR1 and CDR2: SGHAT and FQNNGV. CDR3 sequence: CASSLTDLNSYNEQFF. In DNA form, the CDR3 reads TGTGCCAGCAGCTTAACAGACCTTAACTCCTACAATGAGCAGTTCTTC.

The CDR3, as DNA: TGTGCCGGGACAGGAGACCAAGAGACCCAGTACTTC. Its protein is CAGTGDQETQYF. This chain uses TRBV2 with TRBJ2-5, with TRBD1 matching over 8 bases. Germline V CDR1 and CDR2: SNHLY, FYNNEI. The CDR3 covers 12 residues. The junction had 2 bases not matched to a gene; V was cut back by 11 bases and J by 0 bases.

The V call is TRBV10-3, the J call TRBJ2-7; no clear D. The CDR3 runs 14 residues. Germline CDR1 reads ENHRY; CDR2 reads SYGVKD. Trimming left V 4 bases short and J 0 bases short, with 10 bases between. CDR3 in amino acids: CAISGGVTSYEQYF. As DNA, the CDR3 is TGTGCCATCAGTGGTGGCGTTACCTCCTACGAGCAGTACTTC.

V and J are TRBV7-2 and TRBJ2-3; the D is unclear. Trimming stripped 1 base from V and 3 bases from J, with 8 bases between. The CDR3 loop spans 14 amino acids. Germline CDR1 is SGHTA and CDR2 is FQGNSA. The CDR3 coding sequence is TGTGCCAGCAGCTTAGGTCCGGAGACAGATACGCAGTATTTT. This sequence encodes CASSLGPETDTQYF.